This record looks at one TCR beta chain sequence and its context. This CDR3 region has 11 residues. CDR1 and CDR2 (germline): SEHNR, FQNEAQ (reference sequence). The V gene lost 8 bases and the J gene lost 7 bases, with 8 bases spanning the gap. Amplification of TCR beta CDR3 regions used RNA as the template. The study used the HTBI primer set for a first-round RT-PCR of the TCR CDR3. One entry per CDR3 protein results from TCRdb running MiXCR on the multiplex PCR reads. The sample has 300,000 or so distinct CDR3 sequences, roughly 15% seen once. This specimen comes from a study of T cells in Graves' hyperthyroidism and ophthalmopathy.

The chain employs TRBV7-9 and TRBJ2-2; D gene ambiguous. Sequenced sample: blood. The receptor comes from a man under 40 with Graves' hyperthyroidism. The CDR3 loop reads CASPRRGELFF. The CDR3 region has the DNA TGTGCCAGCCCCCGGCGCGGGGAGCTGTTTTTT.